The 30 T cell receptor beta chains presented below share a single source sample, sequenced in a study of blood T cell repertoires in COVID-19. Sequencing was performed with immunoSEQ multiplex PCR; in TCRdb, only in-frame clones are kept and a portion is missing. The sample yields 45,000 to 55,000 clones, 70% to 90% seen once. Sequencing was done on a sample of peripheral blood. The receptor source for this set is a man aged 70 or older with active COVID-19.

The chain uses TRBV18 and TRBJ1-4; D gene ambiguous. The germline gives CDR1 KGHSH, CDR2 LQKENI. V shed 2 bases and J shed 0 bases, with 7 bases lying between them. This CDR3 contains 15 residues. In DNA form, the CDR3 reads TGTGCCAGCTCACCAACAACAACAACTAATGAAAAACTGTTTTTT. Translation: CASSPTTTTNEKLFF. The full variable domain, in which reference TRBV18 and TRBJ1-4 provide the parts outside the CDR3, is NAGVMQNPRHLVRRRGQEARLRCSPMKGHSHVYWYRQLPEEGLKFMVYLQKENIIDESGMPKERFSAEFPKEGPSILRIQQVVRGDSAAYFCASSPTTTTNEKLFFGSGTQLSVL.

This clone has a single count. The chain combines TRBV3-1 (or the pseudogene TRBV3-2) with TRBJ2-3; 8 nucleotides align to TRBD1. J lost 2 bases, V lost 3 bases, and 13 bases had no gene match. The CDR3 totals 18 residues. Per germline, CDR1 LGHDT and CDR2 YNNKEL (reference sequence). CDR3 sequence: CASSHARQGALNTDTQYF. Here the CDR3 DNA reads TGTGCCAGCAGCCACGCAAGGCAGGGGGCGTTGAACACAGATACGCAGTATTTT.

The chain couples TRBV5-8 to TRBJ1-1; weak D call: TRBD1 (5 bases). Looked up from germline, CDR1 is SGHTS and CDR2 is YDEGEE. The V end was cut by 0 bases, the J end by 5 bases, with 11 bases between. The CDR3 runs to 14 residues. CDR3 DNA: TGTGCCAGCAGCTTGGGGGGGGGTAGTACTGAAGCTTTCTTT. It translates to CASSLGGGSTEAFF.

The CDR3 sequence is CASSSSLGQGAGNTIYF. The DNA of the CDR3 is TGTGCCAGCAGTTCCAGCTTGGGACAGGGGGCTGGAAACACCATATATTTT. V is TRBV7-2 and J is TRBJ1-3, with 11 bases matching TRBD1. Germline loops: CDR1 SGHTA, CDR2 FQGNSA. V was clipped by 6 bases and J by 2 bases; unmatched bases: 9. This CDR3 region has 17 residues. The entire variable domain, with the rest obtained from reference TRBV7-2 and TRBJ1-3, is as follows: GAGVSQSPSNKVTEKGKDVELRCDPISGHTALYWYRQSLGQGLEFLIYFQGNSAPDKSGLPSDRFSAERTGGSVSTLTIQRTQQEDSAVYLCASSSSLGQGAGNTIYFGEGSWLTVV.

The chain couples TRBV10-3 to TRBJ2-1, with D possibly matching TRBD1 (5 bases). The germline gives CDR1 ENHRY, CDR2 SYGVKD. This CDR3 spans 15 amino acids. Trimming took 3 bases from V and 8 from J, leaving 17 bases between them. CDR3 sequence: CAISDVGLVEDEQFF. The CDR3 bases are TGTGCCATCAGTGACGTGGGGCTAGTAGAGGATGAGCAGTTCTTC.

The rearrangement uses TRBV30 and TRBJ1-1; 8 nucleotides align to TRBD1. The J segment lost 5 bases and the V segment lost 1 base, leaving 9 bases of the junction unmatched. The length of the CDR3 is 15 residues. In germline, CDR1 is GTSNPN, CDR2 SVGIG (reference sequence). The CDR3, as DNA: TGTGCCTGGAGTGCGACCGACAGGGGATGGACTGAAGCTTTCTTT. It is translated as CAWSATDRGWTEAFF.

The chain combines TRBV6-1 with TRBJ2-3; TRBD2 matches at 14 bases. Trimming removed 4 bases from V and 4 bases from J; junction bases left unmatched: 10. The germline V gene encodes CDR1 MNHNS and CDR2 SASEGT. The CDR3 runs 18 residues. CDR3 bases: TGTGCCAGCAGTGGACTAGCGGGGGGGCCGGGAAGGGCAGATACGCAGTATTTT. It specifies CASSGLAGGPGRADTQYF.

This chain connects TRBV6-5 to TRBJ2-1; TRBD2 agrees at 7 bases. This CDR3 is 15 amino acids long. Germline-derived CDR1 and CDR2 are MNHEY and SVGAGI. The V and J ends lost 8 bases and 3 bases, in that order; junction bases with no gene match: 10. The CDR3 here is CASRAGPSGYNEQFF. In DNA, the CDR3 is TGTGCCAGCCGGGCGGGCCCTAGCGGCTACAATGAGCAGTTCTTC.

This clone was seen a handful of times. The rearrangement joins TRBV4-1 to TRBJ2-7; TRBD1 agrees at 7 bases. Trimming removed 1 base from V and 4 bases from J; junction bases left unmatched: 7. The CDR3 covers 15 residues. In germline, CDR1 is MGHRA, CDR2 YSYEKL. The CDR3 DNA reads TGCGCCAGCAGCCAAGGGGACAGTTTGACATACGAGCAGTACTTC. It yields the protein CASSQGDSLTYEQYF.

This clone was seen once. The chain couples TRBV7-9 to TRBJ1-3, with no clear D. This CDR3 contains 14 residues. Germline loops: CDR1 SEHNR, CDR2 FQNEAQ (reference sequence). Trimming removed 7 bases from V and 0 bases from J, with 10 bases in between. CDR3: CASTTGFSGNTIYF. CDR3 sequence (DNA): TGTGCCAGCACCACGGGGTTCTCTGGAAACACCATATATTTT.

This clone was picked up one time. The gene calls are TRBV4-2 and TRBJ2-2; 10 nucleotides match TRBD2. V gave up 0 bases and J gave up 13 bases; unmatched junction bases: 14. The CDR3 has 17 amino acids. The germline V gene encodes CDR1 LGHNA and CDR2 YNFKEQ. DNA of the CDR3: TGTGCCAGCAGCCAAGAATCAGCGGGGGGGCTGAATCTTGGGCTGTTTTTT. This encodes CASSQESAGGLNLGLFF.

The rearrangement links TRBV6-2 or TRBV6-3 to TRBJ1-1, with TRBD1 as a possible D gene (6 bases). From germline, CDR1 is MNHEY and CDR2 SVGEGT. The V and J ends lost 2 bases and 4 bases respectively, with 8 bases between them. The CDR3 totals 13 residues. The CDR3 DNA sequence: TGTGCCAGCAGTTACATAGGGGGCACTGAAGCTTTCTTT. Its protein product is CASSYIGGTEAFF.

V gene TRBV2 combines with J gene TRBJ1-1; 7 bases map to TRBD1. This CDR3 has 11 residues. V lost 11 bases to trimming and J lost 1 base; unmatched junction nucleotides: 1. Per germline, CDR1 SNHLY and CDR2 FYNNEI. The CDR3 spells CAGTANTEAFF. The CDR3 DNA follows: TGTGCCGGGACAGCGAACACTGAAGCTTTCTTT.

V gene TRBV14 combines with J gene TRBJ2-5; D possibly corresponds to TRBD1 (5 bases). Per the germline V gene, CDR1 is SGHDN and CDR2 is FVKESK. CDR3 size: 13 residues. Trimming removed 2 bases from V and 7 bases from J, with 11 bases in between. CDR3 coding DNA: TGTGCCAGCAGCCAAAACATCCAGGGGACCCAGTACTTC. Translating it yields CASSQNIQGTQYF.

The chain joins TRBV27 to TRBJ2-7, with a weak D call TRBD2 (5 bases). Per the germline V gene, CDR1 is MNHEY and CDR2 is SMNVEV (reference sequence). V was shortened by 6 bases and J by 1 base, with 13 bases between the two germline ends. This CDR3 comprises 14 residues. The CDR3 nucleotides are TGTGCCAGCAGGATGCCCGGGAAATCCTACGAGCAGTACTTC. It specifies CASRMPGKSYEQYF.

This chain uses TRBV2 with TRBJ2-1; TRBD2 is a possible D gene (5 bases). The CDR3 sequence is 13 residues long. The germline CDR1 and CDR2 sequences are SNHLY and FYNNEI. V was shortened by 4 bases and J by 10 bases, with 14 bases between the two germline ends. In nucleotides, the CDR3 is TGTGCCAGCAGTGTAGGACTCCTTACGGAGCAGTTCTTC. This codes for CASSVGLLTEQFF.

V usage is TRBV5-1 and J usage is TRBJ2-1; D uncertain. Germline V gives CDR1 SGHRS, CDR2 YFSETQ. The CDR3 covers 15 residues. Trimming left V 1 base short and J 4 bases short, with 12 bases between. The CDR3 spells CASSLLNSGYNEQFF. CDR3 bases: TGCGCCAGCAGCTTGCTAAATTCAGGTTACAATGAGCAGTTCTTC.

The chain carries TRBV6-1 and TRBJ1-5, with D uncertain. This CDR3 is 14 amino acids long. The germline V gene has CDR1 MNHNS and CDR2 SASEGT. V gave up 1 base and J gave up 5 bases, with 9 bases separating them. As DNA, the CDR3 is TGTGCCAGCAGTGAAGGGTCCAGGTATCAGCCCCAGCATTTT. As protein: CASSEGSRYQPQHF.

The V gene is TRBV7-2, the J gene TRBJ1-5, with D possibly being TRBD1 (5 bases). CDR1 and CDR2 (germline): SGHTA, FQGNSA. The V end lost 2 bases, the J end lost 3 bases, and 11 bases lay between the germline ends. The CDR3 is made up of 15 amino acids. CDR3 sequence reads: CASSLWGGTNQPQHF. DNA of the CDR3: TGTGCCAGCAGCTTATGGGGGGGAACCAATCAGCCCCAGCATTTT. The complete variable domain, with remaining parts taken from reference TRBV7-2 and TRBJ1-5, reads GAGVSQSPSNKVTEKGKDVELRCDPISGHTALYWYRQSLGQGLEFLIYFQGNSAPDKSGLPSDRFSAERTGGSVSTLTIQRTQQEDSAVYLCASSLWGGTNQPQHFGDGTRLSIL.

CDR3 region: CASRLSGGFPSYEQYF. The CDR3 DNA reads TGTGCCAGTCGTCTAAGCGGGGGGTTTCCCTCCTACGAGCAGTACTTC. The rearrangement links TRBV27 to TRBJ2-7, with 9 nucleotides matching TRBD2. The junction had 12 bases not matched to a gene; V was cut back by 9 bases and J by 0 bases. CDR3 length: 16 residues. CDR1 and CDR2 (germline): MNHEY, SMNVEV (reference sequence).

The chain recombines TRBV30 with TRBJ1-3, with a weak D call TRBD1 (6 bases). This CDR3 region has 14 residues. CDR1 is GTSNPN and CDR2 is SVGIG in the germline V gene (reference sequence). With 4 bases removed from V and 0 bases from J, the gap between germline ends came to 10 bases. This CDR3 is CAWNTGFSGNTIYF. The CDR3 DNA is TGTGCCTGGAATACAGGGTTCTCTGGAAACACCATATATTTT.

The CDR3 spells CASSLGQFLMNTEAFF. Written as DNA, the CDR3 is TGTGCCAGCAGCCTCGGACAGTTCTTAATGAACACTGAAGCTTTCTTT. The chain combines TRBV5-6 with TRBJ1-1; possibly TRBD1 for D (6 bases). CDR1 is SGHDT and CDR2 is YYEEEE in the germline V gene. Trimming stripped 4 bases from V and 0 bases from J, with 16 bases between. CDR3 length equals 16 residues.

The chain couples TRBV7-2 to TRBJ2-7; 7 bases align to TRBD1. J lost 3 bases, V lost 2 bases, and 7 bases had no gene match. There are 15 residues in the CDR3. The V gene's germline CDR1 is SGHTA and CDR2 FQGNSA. This CDR3 reads CASSLQEGGFYEQYF. The CDR3 DNA follows: TGTGCCAGCAGCTTACAGGAAGGGGGCTTCTACGAGCAGTACTTC.

The chain combines TRBV11-2 with TRBJ1-1; 10 bases line up with TRBD1. Germline loops: CDR1 SGHAT, CDR2 FQNNGV. The CDR3 loop spans 15 amino acids. Unmatched junction bases numbered 7, after V lost 1 base and J lost 8 bases. The CDR3 here is CASSLGTGGAEEAFF. The CDR3 nucleotides are TGTGCCAGCAGCTTAGGGACAGGGGGGGCCGAGGAAGCTTTCTTT.

This clone was counted only a few times. The chain couples TRBV5-4 to TRBJ1-6, with D uncertain. The germline V gene has CDR1 SGHNT and CDR2 YYREEE (reference sequence). CDR3 length: 16 amino acids. The V end was cut by 0 bases, the J end by 0 bases, with 7 bases between. CDR3 nucleotides: TGTGCCAGCAGCTTGGTCGTGAGCTCCTATAATTCACCCCTCCACTTT. Translating gives CASSLVVSSYNSPLHF.

This chain joins TRBV6-4 and TRBJ2-3, with 9 bases lining up with TRBD2. The CDR3 covers 15 residues. From germline, CDR1 is MRHNA and CDR2 SNTAGT. Losses at the gene ends were 3 bases for V and 1 base for J; bases not matched to a gene: 2. In DNA, the CDR3 is TGTGCCAGCAGTGAAGCGGGGGGTGGCACAGATACGCAGTATTTT. Translating it yields CASSEAGGGTDTQYF.

V gene TRBV28 combines with J gene TRBJ2-5; 10 nucleotides match TRBD2. Per germline, CDR1 MDHEN and CDR2 SYDVKM. CDR3 length: 15 amino acids. Trimming at V came to 5 bases and at J to 3 bases, leaving 6 bases not matched to a gene. The CDR3: CASSQSLAGEETQYF. Here the CDR3 DNA reads TGTGCCAGCAGTCAAAGTCTAGCGGGGGAAGAGACCCAGTACTTC.

The gene calls are TRBV5-4 and TRBJ2-7; D uncertain. V was pared by 4 bases and J by 2 bases, with 7 bases between. Germline V gene sequence: CDR1 SGHNT, CDR2 YYREEE (reference sequence). The CDR3 length is 12 residues. CDR3 in DNA: TGTGCCAGCAGCCCCCGGGCCTACGAGCAGTACTTC. Translation gives CASSPRAYEQYF.

The chain couples TRBV6-2 or TRBV6-3 to TRBJ1-2, with 10 bases fitting TRBD1. The germline CDR1 and CDR2 sequences are MNHEY and SVGEGT. V was clipped by 6 bases and J by 7 bases; unmatched bases: 8. The CDR3 has 14 residues. The CDR3 sequence is CASSPTRDRGGYTF. The CDR3 DNA is TGTGCCAGCAGCCCCACCCGGGACAGGGGTGGCTACACCTTC.

The rearrangement links TRBV19 to TRBJ1-1; 8 positions agree with TRBD1. The CDR3 consists of 16 residues. V dropped 1 base and J dropped 1; count of bases not matched to a gene: 5. Germline V gene lookup returns CDR1 LNHDA and CDR2 SQIVND (reference sequence). The CDR3 reads CASSIVGRGRNTEAFF. The DNA of the CDR3 is TGTGCCAGTAGTATAGTAGGCAGGGGGCGGAACACTGAAGCTTTCTTT.